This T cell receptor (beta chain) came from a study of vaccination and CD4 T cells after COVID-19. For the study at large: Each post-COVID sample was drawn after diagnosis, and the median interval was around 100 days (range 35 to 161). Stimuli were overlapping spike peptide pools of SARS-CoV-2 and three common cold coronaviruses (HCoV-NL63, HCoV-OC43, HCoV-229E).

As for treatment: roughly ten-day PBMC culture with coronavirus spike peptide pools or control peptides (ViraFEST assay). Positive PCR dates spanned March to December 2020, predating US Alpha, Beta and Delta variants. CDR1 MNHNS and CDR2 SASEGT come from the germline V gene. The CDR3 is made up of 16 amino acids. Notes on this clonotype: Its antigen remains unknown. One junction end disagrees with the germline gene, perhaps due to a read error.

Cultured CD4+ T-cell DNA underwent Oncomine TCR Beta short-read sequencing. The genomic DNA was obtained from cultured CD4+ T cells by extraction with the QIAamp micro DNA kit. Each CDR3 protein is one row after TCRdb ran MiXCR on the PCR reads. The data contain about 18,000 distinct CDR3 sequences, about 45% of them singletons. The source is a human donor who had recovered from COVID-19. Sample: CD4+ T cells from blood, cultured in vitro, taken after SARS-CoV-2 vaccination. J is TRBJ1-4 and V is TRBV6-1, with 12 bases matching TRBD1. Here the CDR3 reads CASSRNHPGQGAIIVF. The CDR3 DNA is TGTGCCAGCAGCCGAAACCACCCGGGACAGGGGGCTATAATCGTTTTT.